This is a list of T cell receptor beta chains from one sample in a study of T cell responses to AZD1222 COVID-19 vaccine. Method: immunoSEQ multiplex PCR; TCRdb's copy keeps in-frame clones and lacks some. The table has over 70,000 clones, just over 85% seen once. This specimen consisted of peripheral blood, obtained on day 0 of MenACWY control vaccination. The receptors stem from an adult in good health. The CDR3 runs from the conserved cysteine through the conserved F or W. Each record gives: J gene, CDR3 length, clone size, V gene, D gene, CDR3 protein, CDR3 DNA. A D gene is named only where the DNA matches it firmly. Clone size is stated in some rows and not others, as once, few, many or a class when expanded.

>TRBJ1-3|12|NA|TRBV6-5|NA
CLSVSSGNTIYF
TGCCTCTCCGTGAGCTCTGGAAACACCATATATTTT
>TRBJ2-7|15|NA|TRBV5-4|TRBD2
CASSPGGRSSYEQYF
TGTGCCAGCAGCCCGGGAGGGCGTAGCTCCTACGAGCAGTACTTC
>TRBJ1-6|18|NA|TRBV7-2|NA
CASSLTRPGSSYNSPLHF
TGTGCCAGCAGCTTAACTCGGCCCGGGAGCTCCTATAATTCACCCCTCCACTTT
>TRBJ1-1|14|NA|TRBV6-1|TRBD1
CASSEQGVNTEAFF
TGTGCCAGCAGTGAACAGGGGGTAAATACTGAAGCTTTCTTT
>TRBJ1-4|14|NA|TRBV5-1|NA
CASSLGRSDEKLFF
TGCGCCAGCAGCTTGGGCAGGAGCGATGAAAAACTGTTTTTT
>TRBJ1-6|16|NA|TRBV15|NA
CATSREWTINNSPLHF
TGTGCCACCAGCAGGGAATGGACAATTAATAATTCACCCCTCCACTTT
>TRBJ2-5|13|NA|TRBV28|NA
CASSMDPRETQYF
TGTGCCAGCAGTATGGATCCTCGGGAGACCCAGTACTTC
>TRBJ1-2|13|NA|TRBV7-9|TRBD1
CASRGQNNYGYTF
TGTGCCAGCAGGGGACAGAATAACTATGGCTACACCTTC
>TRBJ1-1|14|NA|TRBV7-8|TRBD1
CASSYTRGQTEAFF
TGTGCCAGCAGCTATACGAGGGGGCAGACTGAAGCTTTCTTT
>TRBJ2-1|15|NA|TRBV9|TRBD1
CASNRQGNSYNEQFF
TGTGCCAGCAACAGACAGGGGAATTCCTACAATGAGCAGTTCTTC
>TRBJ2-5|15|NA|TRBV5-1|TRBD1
CASSLDRGDGKTQYF
TGCGCCAGCAGCTTGGACAGGGGGGATGGAAAGACCCAGTACTTC
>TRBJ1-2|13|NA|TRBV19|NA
CASSETANYGYTF
TGTGCCAGTAGCGAGACGGCCAACTATGGCTACACCTTC
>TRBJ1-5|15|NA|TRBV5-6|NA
CASSSQGFGNQPQHF
TGTGCCAGCAGCTCTCAGGGGTTTGGCAATCAGCCCCAGCATTTT
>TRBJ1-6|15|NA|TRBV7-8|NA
CASSSESGINSPLHF
TGTGCCAGCAGTTCCGAGTCGGGCATCAATTCACCCCTCCACTTT
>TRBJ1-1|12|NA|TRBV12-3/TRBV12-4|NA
CASIARGTEAFF
TGTGCCAGCATCGCCAGAGGGACTGAAGCTTTCTTT
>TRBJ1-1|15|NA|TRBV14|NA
CASSQGLGMNTEAFF
TGTGCCAGCAGCCAAGGTCTGGGGATGAACACTGAAGCTTTCTTT
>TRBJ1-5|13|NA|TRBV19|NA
CASSDGSNQPQHF
TGTGCCAGTTCGGACGGCAGCAATCAGCCCCAGCATTTT
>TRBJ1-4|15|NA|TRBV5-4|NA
CASSLARGTNEKLFF
TGTGCCAGCAGCTTGGCCCGAGGAACTAATGAAAAACTGTTTTTT
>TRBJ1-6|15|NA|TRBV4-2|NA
CASSQLQGANSPLHF
TGTGCCAGCAGCCAATTACAGGGTGCTAATTCACCCCTCCACTTT
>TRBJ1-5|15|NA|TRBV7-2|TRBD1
CASSHGTARRQPQHF
TGTGCCAGCAGTCATGGGACAGCTCGGAGGCAGCCCCAGCATTTT
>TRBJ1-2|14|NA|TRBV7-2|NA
CASSFGTPLGGYTF
TGTGCCAGCAGCTTCGGGACACCCTTGGGCGGCTACACCTTC
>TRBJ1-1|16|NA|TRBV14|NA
CASSQGGRGAFAEAFF
TGTGCCAGCAGCCAAGGGGGGCGAGGGGCCTTCGCTGAAGCTTTCTTT
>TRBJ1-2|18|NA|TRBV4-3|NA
CASSQDRGSARPFYGYTF
TGCGCCAGCAGCCAAGATAGGGGTTCCGCCAGACCCTTCTATGGCTACACCTTC
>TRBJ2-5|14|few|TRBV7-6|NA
CASSLGRGGETQYF
TGTGCCAGCAGCTTAGGCAGGGGCGGAGAGACCCAGTACTTC
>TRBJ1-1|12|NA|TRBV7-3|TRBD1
CASSLGQGRAFF
TGTGCCAGCAGCCTTGGACAGGGTCGAGCTTTCTTT
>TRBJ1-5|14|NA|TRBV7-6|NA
CASSLVAGNQPQHF
TGTGCCAGCAGCTTAGTGGCGGGGAATCAGCCCCAGCATTTT
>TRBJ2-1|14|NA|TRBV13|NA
CASSPVGNYNEQFF
TGTGCCAGCAGCCCGGTGGGTAACTACAATGAGCAGTTCTTC
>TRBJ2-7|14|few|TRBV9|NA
CASSVGPSSYEQYF
TGTGCCAGCAGCGTTGGACCCAGCTCCTACGAGCAGTACTTC
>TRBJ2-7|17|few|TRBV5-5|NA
CASSLEGSLWAIYEQYF
TGTGCCAGCAGCTTGGAAGGGTCACTCTGGGCGATCTACGAGCAGTACTTC
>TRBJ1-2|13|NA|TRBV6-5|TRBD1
CASSYDGQGGYTF
TGTGCCAGCAGTTACGACGGACAGGGTGGCTACACCTTC
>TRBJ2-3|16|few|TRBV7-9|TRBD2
CASSFRASGATDTQYF
TGTGCCAGCAGCTTCAGGGCTAGCGGGGCCACAGATACGCAGTATTTT
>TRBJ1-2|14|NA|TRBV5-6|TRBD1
CASRGSGTDYGYTF
TGTGCCAGCAGGGGATCCGGGACAGACTATGGCTACACCTTC